Listed below are T cell receptor beta chains from one sample, sequenced in a study of CD8+ T cells in alopecia areata. Measured with immunoSEQ multiplex PCR; TCRdb has only the in-frame clones, and not every one. The table records some 170,000 clones, about 61% of them present only once. The sequencing here drew on CD4+ T cells sorted from blood, taken between weeks 55 and 65, from a patient treated with tofacitinib. The receptors stem from a human donor with alopecia areata. The CDR3 runs from the conserved cysteine through the conserved F or W. Each record gives: V gene, D gene, clone size, J gene, CDR3 protein, CDR3 DNA. D genes are given only for firm matches. Only part of the rows carry a size: once, few, many, or a class if the clone is expanded.

V gene: TRBV4-2
D gene: TRBD2
clone size: few
J gene: TRBJ2-3
CDR3 protein: CASSLESGTSGSSQYF
CDR3 DNA: TGTGCCAGCAGCCTGGAATCGGGGACTAGCGGGTCCTCGCAGTATTTT

V gene: TRBV2
D gene: TRBD1
clone size: .
J gene: TRBJ1-5
CDR3 protein: CASSGQGNQPQHF
CDR3 DNA: TGTGCCAGCAGCGGACAGGGCAATCAGCCCCAGCATTTT

V gene: TRBV2
D gene: TRBD1
clone size: few
J gene: TRBJ2-3
CDR3 protein: CAGRRDRSTDTQYF
CDR3 DNA: TGTGCCGGACGCCGGGACAGAAGCACAGATACGCAGTATTTT

V gene: TRBV5-1
D gene: .
clone size: .
J gene: TRBJ1-1
CDR3 protein: CASSRGGWNTEAFF
CDR3 DNA: TGCGCCAGCAGCCGCGGGGGATGGAACACTGAAGCTTTCTTT

V gene: TRBV7-9
D gene: .
clone size: .
J gene: TRBJ1-1
CDR3 protein: CASSLGANRDVDF
CDR3 DNA: TGTGCCAGCAGCTTAGGGGCGAACAGGGATGTGGACTTT

V gene: TRBV7-9
D gene: .
clone size: few
J gene: TRBJ2-3
CDR3 protein: CASSLVVGGHSTDTQYF
CDR3 DNA: TGTGCCAGCAGCTTAGTTGTCGGGGGCCATAGCACAGATACGCAGTATTTT

V gene: TRBV29-1
D gene: .
clone size: .
J gene: TRBJ1-2
CDR3 protein: CSVALTGPHYGYTF
CDR3 DNA: TGCAGCGTTGCCTTGACAGGACCCCACTATGGCTACACCTTC

V gene: TRBV7-9
D gene: TRBD2
clone size: few
J gene: TRBJ2-1
CDR3 protein: CASSLLAGNNEQFF
CDR3 DNA: TGTGCCAGCAGCCTACTAGCGGGGAACAATGAGCAGTTCTTC

V gene: TRBV15
D gene: .
clone size: .
J gene: TRBJ1-3
CDR3 protein: CATSSRRQVSGNTIYF
CDR3 DNA: TGTGCCACCAGCAGTCGCAGACAGGTCTCTGGAAACACCATATATTTT

V gene: TRBV14
D gene: TRBD2
clone size: .
J gene: TRBJ2-1
CDR3 protein: CASSPLRGDSYNEQFF
CDR3 DNA: TGTGCCAGCAGCCCCTTGCGGGGGGACTCCTACAATGAGCAGTTCTTC

V gene: TRBV2
D gene: .
clone size: .
J gene: TRBJ2-4
CDR3 protein: CASKGMTGSIQYF
CDR3 DNA: TGTGCCAGCAAGGGAATGACAGGATCCATTCAGTACTTC

V gene: TRBV19
D gene: .
clone size: few
J gene: TRBJ1-2
CDR3 protein: CASSPPRTSWGSGYTF
CDR3 DNA: TGTGCCAGTAGTCCACCGAGGACTAGTTGGGGCTCAGGCTACACCTTC

V gene: TRBV15
D gene: TRBD1
clone size: .
J gene: TRBJ1-2
CDR3 protein: CATSRDRGGAGRGYTF
CDR3 DNA: TGTGCCACCAGCAGAGATCGAGGGGGCGCGGGTCGGGGCTACACCTTC

V gene: TRBV14
D gene: .
clone size: .
J gene: TRBJ2-1
CDR3 protein: CASSRFDLGEQFF
CDR3 DNA: TGTGCCAGCAGCCGATTCGACCTCGGGGAGCAGTTCTTC